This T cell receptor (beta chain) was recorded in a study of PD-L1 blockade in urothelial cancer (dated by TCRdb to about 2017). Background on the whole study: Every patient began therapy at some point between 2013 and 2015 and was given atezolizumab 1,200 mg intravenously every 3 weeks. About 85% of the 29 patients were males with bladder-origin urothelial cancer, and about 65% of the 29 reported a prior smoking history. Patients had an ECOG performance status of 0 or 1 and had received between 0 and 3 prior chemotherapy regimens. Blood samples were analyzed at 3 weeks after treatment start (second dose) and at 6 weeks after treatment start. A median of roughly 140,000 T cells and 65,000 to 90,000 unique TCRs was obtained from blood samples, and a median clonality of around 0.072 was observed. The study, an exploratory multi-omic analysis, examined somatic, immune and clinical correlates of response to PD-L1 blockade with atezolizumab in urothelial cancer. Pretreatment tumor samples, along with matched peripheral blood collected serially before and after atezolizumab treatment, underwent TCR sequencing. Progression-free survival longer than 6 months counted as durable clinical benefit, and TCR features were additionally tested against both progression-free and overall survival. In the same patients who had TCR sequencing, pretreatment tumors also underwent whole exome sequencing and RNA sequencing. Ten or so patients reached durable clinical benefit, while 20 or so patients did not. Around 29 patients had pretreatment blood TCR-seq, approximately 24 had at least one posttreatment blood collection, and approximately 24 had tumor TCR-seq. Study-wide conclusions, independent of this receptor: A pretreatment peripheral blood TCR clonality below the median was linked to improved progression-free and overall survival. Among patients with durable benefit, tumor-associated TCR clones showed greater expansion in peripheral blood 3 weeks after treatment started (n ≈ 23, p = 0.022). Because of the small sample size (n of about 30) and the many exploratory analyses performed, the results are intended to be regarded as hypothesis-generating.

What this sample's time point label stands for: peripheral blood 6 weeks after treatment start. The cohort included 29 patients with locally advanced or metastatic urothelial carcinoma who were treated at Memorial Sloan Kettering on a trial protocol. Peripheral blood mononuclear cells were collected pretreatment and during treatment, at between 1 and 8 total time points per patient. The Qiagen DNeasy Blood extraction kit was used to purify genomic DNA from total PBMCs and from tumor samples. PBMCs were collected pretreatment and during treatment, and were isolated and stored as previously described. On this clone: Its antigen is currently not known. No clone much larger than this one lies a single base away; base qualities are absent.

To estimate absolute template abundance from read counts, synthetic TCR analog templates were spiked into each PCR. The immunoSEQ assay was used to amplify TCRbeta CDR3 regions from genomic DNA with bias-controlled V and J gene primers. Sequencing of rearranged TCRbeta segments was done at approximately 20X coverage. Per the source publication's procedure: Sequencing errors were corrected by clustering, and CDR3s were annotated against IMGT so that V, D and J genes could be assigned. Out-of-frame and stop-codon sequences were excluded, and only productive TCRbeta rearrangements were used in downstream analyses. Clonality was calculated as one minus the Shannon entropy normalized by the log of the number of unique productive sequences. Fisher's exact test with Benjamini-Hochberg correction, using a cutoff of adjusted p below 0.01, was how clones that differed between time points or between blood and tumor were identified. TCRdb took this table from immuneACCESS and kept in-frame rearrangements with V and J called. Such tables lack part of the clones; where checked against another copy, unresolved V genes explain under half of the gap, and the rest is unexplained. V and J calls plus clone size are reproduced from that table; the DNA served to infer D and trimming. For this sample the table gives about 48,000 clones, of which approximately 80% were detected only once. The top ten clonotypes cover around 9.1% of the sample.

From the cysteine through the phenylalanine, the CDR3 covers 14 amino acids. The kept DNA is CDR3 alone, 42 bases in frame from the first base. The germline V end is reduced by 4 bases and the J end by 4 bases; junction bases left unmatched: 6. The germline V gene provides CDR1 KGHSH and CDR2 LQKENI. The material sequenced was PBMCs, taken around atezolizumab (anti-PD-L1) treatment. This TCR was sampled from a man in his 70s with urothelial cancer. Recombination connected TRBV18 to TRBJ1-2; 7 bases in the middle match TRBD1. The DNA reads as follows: TGTGCCAGCTCACGAGGGGACAGTGGCTATGGCTACACCTTC. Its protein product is CASSRGDSGYGYTF.